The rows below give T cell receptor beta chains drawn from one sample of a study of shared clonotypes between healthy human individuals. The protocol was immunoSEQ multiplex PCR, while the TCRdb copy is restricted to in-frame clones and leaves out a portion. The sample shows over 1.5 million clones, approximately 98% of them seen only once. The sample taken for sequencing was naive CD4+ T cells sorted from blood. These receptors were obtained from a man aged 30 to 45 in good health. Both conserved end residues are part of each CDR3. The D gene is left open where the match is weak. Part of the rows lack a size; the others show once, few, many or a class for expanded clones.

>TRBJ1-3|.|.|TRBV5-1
CASSLVPSTVSGNTIYF
TGCGCCAGCAGCTTGGTGCCCTCTACGGTCTCTGGAAACACCATATATTTT
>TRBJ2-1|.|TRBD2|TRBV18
CASSQTSGSYNEQFF
TGTGCCAGCTCACAAACTAGCGGGAGTTACAATGAGCAGTTCTTC
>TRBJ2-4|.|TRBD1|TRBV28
CASSIRDRTQYF
TGTGCCAGCAGTATAAGGGACAGAACACAGTACTTC
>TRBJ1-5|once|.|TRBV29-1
CSVLQGIGQPQHF
TGCAGCGTTCTGCAGGGGATCGGGCAGCCCCAGCATTTT
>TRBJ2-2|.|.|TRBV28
CASSPRGQDSEITGELFF
TGTGCCAGCAGTCCCCGGGGACAAGACAGTGAGATCACCGGGGAGCTGTTTTTT
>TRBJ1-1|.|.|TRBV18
CASSPQIPEAFF
TGTGCCAGCTCACCACAGATCCCGGAAGCTTTCTTT
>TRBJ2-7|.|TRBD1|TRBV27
CASRLLPSGQAYEQYF
TGTGCCAGCAGACTACTACCCTCGGGACAGGCCTACGAGCAGTACTTC
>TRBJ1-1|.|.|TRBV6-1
CASSEWGTRAFF
TGTGCCAGCAGCGAATGGGGGACGCGAGCTTTCTTT
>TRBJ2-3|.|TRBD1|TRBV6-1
CASDRGDTDTQYF
TGTGCCAGCGACAGGGGGGACACAGATACGCAGTATTTT
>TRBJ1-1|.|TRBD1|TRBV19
CASQGAGTEAFF
TGTGCCAGCCAGGGGGCGGGGACTGAAGCTTTCTTT
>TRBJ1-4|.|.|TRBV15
CATYGGRGEKLFF
TGTGCCACCTATGGGGGGCGCGGGGAAAAACTGTTTTTT
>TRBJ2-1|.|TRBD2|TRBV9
CASSVGTSGSNEQFF
TGTGCCAGCAGCGTGGGGACTAGCGGGAGCAATGAGCAGTTCTTC
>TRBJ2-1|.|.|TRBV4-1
CASSQVVSPYNEQFF
TGCGCCAGCAGCCAAGTCGTAAGCCCCTACAATGAGCAGTTCTTC
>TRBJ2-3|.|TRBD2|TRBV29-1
CSARLAGDQDTQYF
TGCAGCGCGCGACTAGCGGGAGATCAAGATACGCAGTATTTT
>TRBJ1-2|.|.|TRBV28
CASRPYGMHGYTF
TGTGCCAGCAGACCTTATGGCATGCACGGCTACACCTTC
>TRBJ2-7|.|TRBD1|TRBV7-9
CASSTGGEQYF
TGTGCCAGCAGCACAGGGGGCGAGCAGTACTTC
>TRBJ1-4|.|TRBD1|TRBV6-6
CASSPTTGLFF
TGTGCCAGCAGTCCAACGACAGGGCTGTTTTTT
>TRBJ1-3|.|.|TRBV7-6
CASSPKTWGSSGNTIYF
TGTGCCAGCAGCCCGAAGACGTGGGGGTCCTCTGGAAACACCATATATTTT
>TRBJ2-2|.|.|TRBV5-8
CASIYYTPTSPTGELFF
TGTGCCAGCATCTACTACACTCCTACTAGTCCCACCGGGGAGCTGTTTTTT
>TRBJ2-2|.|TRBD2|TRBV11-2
CASARRLAGTGELFF
TGTGCCAGCGCCAGGCGACTAGCGGGAACCGGGGAGCTGTTTTTT
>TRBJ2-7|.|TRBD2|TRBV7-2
CASSLGGRSYEQYF
TGTGCCAGCAGCTTAGGCGGGAGGTCCTACGAGCAGTACTTC
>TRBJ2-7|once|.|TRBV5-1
CASSLGVLNSYEQYF
TGCGCCAGCAGCCTAGGGGTTCTTAACTCCTACGAGCAGTACTTC
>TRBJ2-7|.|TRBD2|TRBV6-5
CASRAGGTYEQYF
TGTGCCAGCAGAGCGGGAGGGACCTACGAGCAGTACTTC
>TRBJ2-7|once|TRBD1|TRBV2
CASGTGFEQYF
TGTGCCAGCGGGACAGGATTCGAGCAGTACTTC
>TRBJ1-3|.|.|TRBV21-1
CASRSLGQYRNTIYF
TGTGCCAGCAGATCCCTAGGACAGTATCGAAACACCATATATTTT
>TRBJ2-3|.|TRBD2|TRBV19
CASRAGGPSTDTQYF
TGTGCCAGTAGGGCGGGAGGGCCCTCCACAGATACGCAGTATTTT
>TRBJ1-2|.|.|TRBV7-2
CASSSSRGGYTF
TGTGCCAGCAGCTCGTCACGGGGTGGCTACACCTTC
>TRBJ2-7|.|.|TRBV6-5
CASRSAGLGSYEQYF
TGTGCCAGCAGATCCGCTGGACTGGGTTCCTACGAGCAGTACTTC
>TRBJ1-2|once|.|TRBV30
CAWSVLGGYTF
TGTGCCTGGAGTGTACTTGGGGGCTACACCTTC
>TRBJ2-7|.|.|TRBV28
CASGSQGYEQYF
TGTGCCAGCGGATCACAGGGTTACGAGCAGTACTTC
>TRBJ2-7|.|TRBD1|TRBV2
CASSGRQGYYEQYF
TGTGCCAGCAGTGGGCGACAGGGGTACTACGAGCAGTACTTC
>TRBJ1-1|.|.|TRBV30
CAWSLTLGHSNTEAFF
TGTGCCTGGAGTTTAACCCTAGGACATTCAAACACTGAAGCTTTCTTT
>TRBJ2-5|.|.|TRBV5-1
CASKIQGGETQYF
TGCGCCAGCAAAATACAGGGAGGAGAGACCCAGTACTTC
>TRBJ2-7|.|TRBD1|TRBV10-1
CASSPDRALTKQYF
TGCGCCAGCAGTCCCGACAGGGCACTTACGAAGCAGTACTTC
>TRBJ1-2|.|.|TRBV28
CASSFTDGRLNYGYTF
TGTGCCAGCAGTTTTACCGACGGGAGACTTAACTATGGCTACACCTTC
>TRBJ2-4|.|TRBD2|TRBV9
CASSVAAGGAKNIQYF
TGTGCCAGCAGCGTAGCTGCCGGGGGGGCCAAAAACATTCAGTACTTC
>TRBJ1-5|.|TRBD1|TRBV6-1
CASSVRTGTGRNQPQHF
TGTGCCAGCAGTGTTAGAACCGGGACAGGGAGAAATCAGCCCCAGCATTTT
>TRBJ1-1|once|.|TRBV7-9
CASSSVSENTEAFF
TGTGCCAGCAGCTCAGTTTCCGAGAACACTGAAGCTTTCTTT
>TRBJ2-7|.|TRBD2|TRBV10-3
CACSGTSYEQYF
TGTGCCTGCAGCGGGACTTCCTACGAGCAGTACTTC
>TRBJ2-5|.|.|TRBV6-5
CASSYRRSSQETQYF
TGTGCCAGCAGTTACCGGAGGTCGAGCCAAGAGACCCAGTACTTC
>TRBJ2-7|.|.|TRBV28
CASSFVGGEQYF
TGTGCCAGCAGTTTCGTTGGTGGCGAGCAGTACTTC
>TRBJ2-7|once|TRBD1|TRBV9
CASSVAGTGVGEQYF
TGTGCCAGCAGCGTAGCCGGGACAGGGGTCGGGGAGCAGTACTTC
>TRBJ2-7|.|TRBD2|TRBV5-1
CASTLGGINEQYF
TGCGCCAGCACCCTGGGAGGGATAAACGAGCAGTACTTC
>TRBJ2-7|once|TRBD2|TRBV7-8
CASSLGTSGSYEQYF
TGTGCCAGCAGCTTAGGGACTAGCGGCTCCTACGAGCAGTACTTC
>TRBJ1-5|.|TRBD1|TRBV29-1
CSVESYPTGGKDFQPQHF
TGCAGCGTTGAAAGCTATCCGACAGGGGGCAAGGATTTTCAGCCCCAGCATTTT
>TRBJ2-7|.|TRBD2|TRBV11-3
CASSIGLADEQYF
TGTGCCAGCAGCATCGGACTAGCGGACGAGCAGTACTTC
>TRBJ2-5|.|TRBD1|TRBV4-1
CASSPTGGYQETQYF
TGCGCCAGCAGCCCAACAGGGGGTTATCAAGAGACCCAGTACTTC
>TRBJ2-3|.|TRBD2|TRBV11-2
CASSPPLAGYTDTQYF
TGTGCCAGCAGCCCTCCCCTAGCGGGATACACAGATACGCAGTATTTT
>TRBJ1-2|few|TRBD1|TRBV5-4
CASRLQGQSNYGYTF
TGTGCCAGCAGGCTACAGGGGCAGTCTAACTATGGCTACACCTTC